This T cell receptor (beta chain) was recorded in a study of graft-versus-host responses after intestinal transplantation. On the study more broadly: Anti-thymocyte globulin induction was given to all recipients, followed by tacrolimus and steroids for 2 to 3 years.

Trimming took 0 bases from V and 4 from J, leaving 11 bases between them. This CDR3 is 14 amino acids long. Per the germline V gene, CDR1 is SGHNT and CDR2 is YYREEE (reference sequence). Sequencing was performed with immunoSEQ multiplex PCR; in TCRdb, only in-frame clones are kept and a portion is missing. The table has about 150,000 clones, about 90% seen once. Regarding the study as a whole: Levels of circulating GvH clones at their peak were associated with early post-transplant HvG declines.

Worth noting for this clone: Its antigen is still unknown.

V gene TRBV5-4 combines with J gene TRBJ2-7, with D possibly being TRBD1 (5 bases). The sample consisted of unstimulated CD4+ T cells sorted from spleen or lymph node cells, taken before intestinal transplant. The TCR originated in a human donor who received an intestinal transplant. The DNA for the CDR3 is TGTGCCAGCAGCTTGGGTGCAGGGCTTTACGAGCAGTACTTC. The encoded protein is CASSLGAGLYEQYF.